This TCR beta chain was identified in a study of T cell clones after liver transplantation. Study-level results: Rather than being deleted, graft donor-reactive T cells may have moved into the graft.

The protocol was immunoSEQ multiplex PCR, while the TCRdb copy is restricted to in-frame clones and leaves out a portion. The sample comprises over 60,000 clones, 75% to 85% of which are singletons, and approximately 0.55% rests with the top ten. A word on this clone: What it recognizes is unknown.

J was trimmed by 7 bases and V by 3 bases; bases with no gene match: 10. CDR1 MDHEN and CDR2 SYDVKM come from the germline V gene. This CDR3 has 15 residues. The chain employs TRBV28 and TRBJ2-7, with 9 nucleotides matching TRBD2. The clonotype originates from a human donor who received a liver transplant. Sequenced material: CD4+ T cells from blood, taken before liver transplant. The CDR3 nucleotides read TGTGCCAGCAGTTTGGGAAGGCTAGCGGGAATGGAGCAGTACTTC. Protein product: CASSLGRLAGMEQYF.